One and the same sample provided the 9 T cell receptor beta chains below, sequenced in a study of blood T cell repertoires in COVID-19. Assay: immunoSEQ multiplex PCR; the TCRdb copy retains only in-frame clones and omits some. Altogether roughly 250,000 clones are present, about 87% being singletons, with the ten largest covering around 9.1%. The specimen sequenced was peripheral blood. Receptors were obtained from a human donor in a cohort sampled during active COVID-19.

V and J are TRBV3-1 (or the pseudogene TRBV3-2) and TRBJ2-2, with a tentative D call TRBD2 (5 bases). Germline V gives CDR1 LGHDT, CDR2 YNNKEL (reference sequence). This CDR3 region has 15 residues. V was cut by 0 bases and J by 0 bases, with 5 bases left in between. CDR3 sequence reads: CASSQDGTNTGELFF. DNA of the CDR3: TGTGCCAGCAGCCAAGACGGGACGAACACCGGGGAGCTGTTTTTT.

This clone occurred once. Other nucleotide sequences in the sample specify the same CDR3. This CDR3 is CASSEQGLYGYTF. As DNA, the CDR3 is TGTGCCAGCAGTGAACAGGGACTCTATGGCTACACCTTC. The gene calls are TRBV6-1 and TRBJ1-2; D may be TRBD1 (5 bases). The CDR3 runs to 13 residues. V was cut by 2 bases and J by 4 bases, with 8 bases left in between. Germline V CDR1 and CDR2: MNHNS, SASEGT.

The V call is TRBV9, the J call TRBJ1-1; possible D gene TRBD1, 5 bases. This CDR3 is built from 16 residues. Trimming cost V 3 bases and J 0 bases, with 15 bases left between them. The V gene's germline CDR1 is SGDLS and CDR2 YYNGEE. The CDR3 DNA is TGTGCCAGCAGCGCGACGGGACTCACGATGAACACTGAAGCTTTCTTT. Translated, it gives CASSATGLTMNTEAFF.

The gene calls are TRBV10-3 and TRBJ1-2; 7 bases align to TRBD1. The germline CDR1 and CDR2 sequences are ENHRY and SYGVKD. The CDR3 sequence is 12 residues long. J lost 3 bases, V lost 6 bases, and 1 base had no gene match. The CDR3 here is CAISGTDYGYTF. The CDR3 DNA follows: TGTGCCATCAGCGGGACAGACTATGGCTACACCTTC.

V usage is TRBV10-2 and J usage is TRBJ2-1, with a weak D call TRBD2 (7 bases). V lost 7 bases and J 6 bases, leaving 19 bases between the germline ends. The CDR3 is 15 residues long. CDR1 and CDR2 from the germline V gene are WSHSY and SAAADI. CDR3 sequence reads: CASNLLGGGGNEQFF. The DNA of the CDR3 is TGCGCCAGCAACCTTCTGGGGGGAGGGGGCAATGAGCAGTTCTTC.

This chain joins TRBV15 and TRBJ2-2; TRBD2 matches at 10 bases. The V gene end was trimmed by 3 bases and the J gene end by 6 bases; junction bases not matched to a gene: 16. In germline, CDR1 is LNHNV, CDR2 YYDKDF (reference sequence). This CDR3 has 19 residues. CDR3 DNA: TGTGCCACCAGCAGCTTTACCGGACTAGCGGAAGGTGGACCCGGGGAGCTGTTTTTT. As protein: CATSSFTGLAEGGPGELFF. Full variable domain (remainder filled in from reference TRBV15 and TRBJ2-2): DAMVIQNPRYQVTQFGKPVTLSCSQTLNHNVMYWYQQKSSQAPKLLFHYYDKDFNNEADTPDNFQSRRPNTSFCFLDIRSPGLGDTAMYLCATSSFTGLAEGGPGELFFGEGSRLTVL.

The CDR3 region has the DNA TGTGCCAGCAGCCCGTTTCGCGGGGGCGGATACGAGCAGTACTTC. Translated, it gives CASSPFRGGGYEQYF. J is TRBJ2-7 and V is TRBV7-8; D possibly corresponds to TRBD2 (7 bases). This CDR3 is 15 amino acids long. CDR1 SGHVS and CDR2 FQNEAQ come from the germline V gene. Trimming removed 5 bases from V and 4 bases from J, with 18 bases in between.

The V and J genes are TRBV24-1 and TRBJ1-3; 9 bases map to TRBD1. The CDR3 has 16 amino acids. Germline V gene data show CDR1 as KGHDR and CDR2 as SFDVKD. The V and J ends lost 4 bases and 3 bases, in that order; junction bases with no gene match: 6. In DNA form, the CDR3 reads TGTGCCACCAGTGACCCACAGGGGGCCGGTGGAAACACCATATATTTT. Translation gives CATSDPQGAGGNTIYF.

This clone has just a few counts. V gene TRBV7-9 combines with J gene TRBJ2-7; 10 nucleotides match TRBD1. Germline values: CDR1 SEHNR, CDR2 FQNEAQ (reference sequence). The length of the CDR3 is 16 residues. The V segment lost 5 bases and the J segment 3 bases; nucleotides outside the gene matches: 10. CDR3 sequence reads: CASSRGQGGVYYEQYF. The CDR3 DNA is TGTGCCAGCAGCCGTGGACAGGGGGGAGTTTACTACGAGCAGTACTTC. Full variable domain (rest looked up from reference TRBV7-9 and TRBJ2-7): DTGVSQNPRHKITKRGQNVTFRCDPISEHNRLYWYRQTLGQGPEFLTYFQNEAQLEKSRLLSDRFSAERPKGSFSTLEIQRTEQGDSAMYLCASSRGQGGVYYEQYFGPGTRLTVT.